This T cell receptor beta chain was documented in a study of regulatory T cells in long-lasting Graves disease. Findings of the study overall: Persistent Graves' patients showed less TCR diversity than newly diagnosed ones. Segments TRBV28, TRBJ1-2 and TRBJ2-5 showed preferential usage in persistent disease.

V was pared by 0 bases and J by 6 bases, with 4 bases of the junction left unmatched. The CDR3 is 13 amino acids. CDR1 DFQATT and CDR2 SNEGSKA come from the germline V gene (reference sequence). Regarding time point: newly diagnosed GD, antithyroid drugs for less than 3 months. There was RNA extracted from PBMCs, and the TCR library was made from it. One endocrinology department in Xi'an, China, was where patients came from. Assembly of TCR beta libraries relied on iRepertoire HTBI primers together with Arm-PCR of CDR3 regions. TCRdb re-analysed the multiplex PCR reads in MiXCR, keeping a single row per CDR3 protein. The sample has fewer than 550,000 distinct CDR3 sequences, about a sixth seen once. This clonotype has a count of ten or more. Its cognate antigen is unknown. These same records also appear under a second study, on T cells in Graves' hyperthyroidism and ophthalmopathy.

Sequences were derived from peripheral blood mononuclear cells (PBMCs), sampled at new diagnosis, from a patient treated with antithyroid drugs. This chain uses TRBV20-1 with TRBJ2-7, with 8 bases aligning to TRBD1. The TCR originated in a woman between 18 and 29 years old with Graves disease. The CDR3 sequence is CSAREGQVSEQYF. The CDR3 bases are TGCAGTGCTAGAGAGGGACAGGTTAGCGAGCAGTACTTC.